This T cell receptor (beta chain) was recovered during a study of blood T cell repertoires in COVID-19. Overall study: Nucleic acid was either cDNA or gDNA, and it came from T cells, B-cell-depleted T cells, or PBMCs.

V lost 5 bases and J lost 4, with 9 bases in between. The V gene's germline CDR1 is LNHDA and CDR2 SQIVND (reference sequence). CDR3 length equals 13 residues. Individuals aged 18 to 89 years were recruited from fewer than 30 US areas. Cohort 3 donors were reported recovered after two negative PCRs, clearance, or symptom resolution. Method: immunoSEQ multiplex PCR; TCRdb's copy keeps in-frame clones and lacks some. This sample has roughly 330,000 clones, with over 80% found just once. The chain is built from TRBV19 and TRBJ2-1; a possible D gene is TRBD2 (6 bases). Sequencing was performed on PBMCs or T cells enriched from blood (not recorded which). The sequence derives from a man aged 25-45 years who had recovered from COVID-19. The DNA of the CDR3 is TGTGCCAGTAGTGCGGGAACTTACAATGAGCAGTTCTTC. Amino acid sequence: CASSAGTYNEQFF.